This paragraph covers one T cell receptor beta chain sequence. The CDR3 has 12 amino acids. Trimming took off 2 bases at V and 7 bases at J, with 8 bases between the two ends. Germline assignment: CDR1 KGHSH and CDR2 LQKENI. In the original processing: Reference gene primer amplification gave nucleated cell count estimates. Using immunoSEQ multiplex PCR, the repertoire was profiled, and TCRdb retains in-frame clones only, with some absent. The V and J calls and clone size come from that table; D and trimming were worked out from the DNA. The top ten hold 13% to 15% of the sample, which has some 170,000 clones, around 80% seen once. Participant age was about 18 to 89 years, and participants resided in roughly 24 US areas. This sample stems from a study of blood T cell repertoires in COVID-19.

This chain uses TRBV18 with TRBJ1-2; D is undetermined. This clonotype originated in a man aged 50-60 years who had recovered from COVID-19. Sequencing input: PBMCs or T cells enriched from blood (not recorded which). The DNA for the CDR3 is TGTGCCAGCTCACCATCGGGAACTGGCTACACCTTC. It is translated as CASSPSGTGYTF.